This TCR beta chain is drawn from a study of beta chain features in type 1 diabetes. Findings of the study overall: People with Type 1 diabetes carried modestly yet significantly shorter TCRB CDR3s in all four CD4+ subsets.

Sequenced material consisted of expressed TCRB transcripts (all of the isolated RNA was reverse transcribed). The table came from immunoSEQ multiplex PCR; TCRdb's copy has only in-frame clones and leaves some out. The sample includes around 15,000 clones, almost 70% of them seen just once. Turning to this clone: Antigen unknown.

Between the trimmed V and J ends, which lost 5 bases and 5 bases, there was a span of 12 bases. The CDR3 is made up of 13 amino acids. Germline CDR1 is SNHLY and CDR2 is FYNNEI. The chain carries TRBV2 and TRBJ1-2, with D hard to call. The sequenced sample was Tregs from blood. The TCR comes from a man aged 25-40 years with type 1 diabetes. The CDR3 reads CASSYPGLYGYTF. CDR3 in DNA: TGTGCCAGCAGTTACCCGGGGTTGTATGGCTACACCTTC.